Each of the 25 T cell receptor beta chains below was sequenced from the same sample in a study of T cell responses to AZD1222 COVID-19 vaccine. Libraries were prepared by immunoSEQ multiplex PCR; TCRdb keeps only in-frame clonotypes and omits some of them. Found here are more than 140,000 clones, more than 80% of them singletons; the top ten hold about 2.7%. The material was peripheral blood, obtained on day 0 of AZD1222 vaccination. These receptors were collected from an adult in good health.

This clone has only one observation. This chain joins TRBV5-1 and TRBJ1-1; the D gene is possibly TRBD1 (6 bases). Germline V gene data show CDR1 as SGHRS and CDR2 as YFSETQ. The CDR3 is 15 amino acids. V lost 4 bases, J lost 3 bases, and 16 bases lay in between. The CDR3 DNA reads TGCGCCAGCAGCCCGGGGGCAGGGAGGGACACTGAAGCTTTCTTT. Translation gives CASSPGAGRDTEAFF.

The V call is TRBV10-1, the J call TRBJ2-2, with 9 positions matching TRBD1. J was trimmed by 3 bases and V by 3 bases; bases with no gene match: 11. Looked up from germline, CDR1 is WNHNN and CDR2 is SYGVQD (reference sequence). The CDR3 extends over 18 amino acids. In DNA form, the CDR3 reads TGCGCCAGCAGTGAACGACAGGGGGGACCAAAGGACACCGGGGAGCTGTTTTTT. Its translation is CASSERQGGPKDTGELFF.

The rearrangement links TRBV4-2 to TRBJ2-5; the D is unclear. Germline CDR1 reads LGHNA; CDR2 reads YNFKEQ. Trimming cost V 0 bases and J 2 bases, with 10 bases left between them. The CDR3 contains 15 residues. CDR3 coding DNA: TGTGCCAGCAGCCAAGATTCTTACGGGCAAGAGACCCAGTACTTC. This translates into CASSQDSYGQETQYF.

The chain couples TRBV11-1 to TRBJ2-3; D is undetermined. Germline V gives CDR1 SGHAT, CDR2 FQDESV (reference sequence). The CDR3 is 15 residues long. Trimming cost V 2 bases and J 0 bases, with 9 bases left between them. The CDR3: CASSLISWSTDTQYF. CDR3 DNA: TGTGCCAGCAGCTTAATCAGCTGGAGCACAGATACGCAGTATTTT.

The gene calls are TRBV6-5 and TRBJ2-7, with D possibly being TRBD1 (5 bases). In germline, CDR1 is MNHEY, CDR2 SVGAGI. The germline V and J ends were trimmed by 8 bases and 7 bases, with 24 bases remaining between them. The CDR3 has 15 residues. CDR3 protein: CASSGSPDILVEQYF. The CDR3 DNA is TGTGCCAGCTCAGGGTCACCAGACATACTGGTGGAGCAGTACTTC.

The chain has TRBV2 and TRBJ1-5; a possible D gene is TRBD1 (6 bases). Germline V gene lookup returns CDR1 SNHLY and CDR2 FYNNEI. The CDR3 length is 13 residues. V gave up 4 bases and J gave up 5 bases, with 9 bases separating them. As DNA, the CDR3 is TGTGCCAGCAGTGCGGACAGCGATCAGCCCCAGCATTTT. Its translation: CASSADSDQPQHF.

The gene calls are TRBV7-2 and TRBJ2-1; D gene ambiguous. There are 13 residues in the CDR3. Looked up from germline, CDR1 is SGHTA and CDR2 is FQGNSA. Trimming shortened V by 5 bases and J by 2 bases, and 7 bases separated the two germline ends. CDR3 sequence: CASSPGPYNEQFF. The CDR3 nucleotides read TGTGCCAGCAGCCCGGGTCCCTACAATGAGCAGTTCTTC.

CDR3 amino acids: CASSPRPGQPVPYEQYF. Written as DNA, the CDR3 is TGTGCCAGCAGCCCCCGGCCTGGACAGCCTGTCCCCTACGAGCAGTACTTC. This chain uses TRBV9 with TRBJ2-7; TRBD1 is a possible D gene (6 bases). V was pared by 4 bases and J by 2 bases, with 22 bases between. This CDR3 is 17 amino acids long. Germline lookup yields CDR1 SGDLS and CDR2 YYNGEE. Together with reference TRBV9 and TRBJ2-7, the CDR3 gives the full variable domain: DSGVTQTPKHLITATGQRVTLRCSPRSGDLSVYWYQQSLDQGLQFLIQYYNGEERAKGNILERFSAQQFPDLHSELNLSSLELGDSALYFCASSPRPGQPVPYEQYFGPGTRLTVT.

The count of this clone is one. The chain combines TRBV27 with TRBJ1-1; TRBD1 agrees at 8 bases. J lost 1 base, V lost 5 bases, and 9 bases had no gene match. The germline V gene encodes CDR1 MNHEY and CDR2 SMNVEV (reference sequence). The CDR3 is 16 amino acids. CDR3 sequence: CASSAGQGRPNTEAFF. In nucleotides, the CDR3 is TGTGCCAGCAGTGCCGGACAGGGCCGGCCGAACACTGAAGCTTTCTTT.

The chain uses TRBV7-9 and TRBJ1-2; D not certain. The CDR3 runs 13 residues. The germline V gene has CDR1 SEHNR and CDR2 FQNEAQ (reference sequence). V lost 4 bases and J lost 8, with 14 bases in between. CDR3 sequence (DNA): TGTGCCAGCAGCTCCGGCGGTGCGGTGGGCTACACCTTC. Its translation: CASSSGGAVGYTF.

This chain joins TRBV7-8 and TRBJ2-3; D is possibly TRBD1 or TRBD2 (6 bases each). The ends were cut back, 3 bases at V and 5 bases at J, with 15 bases in the middle. CDR1 and CDR2 from the germline V gene are SGHVS and FQNEAQ. The CDR3 is made up of 15 amino acids. The CDR3 region is CASSFLGGGGDTQYF. CDR3 coding DNA: TGTGCCAGCAGCTTTCTAGGGGGAGGTGGAGATACGCAGTATTTT.

The chain uses TRBV6-5 and TRBJ1-1; D is unresolved. The CDR3 length is 15 residues. V lost 7 bases and J 0 bases, leaving 15 bases between the germline ends. Germline CDR1 reads MNHEY; CDR2 reads SVGAGI. CDR3 region: CASTRFRGMNTEAFF. CDR3 in DNA: TGTGCCAGCACGCGGTTCCGTGGAATGAACACTGAAGCTTTCTTT.

V is TRBV12-3 or TRBV12-4 and J is TRBJ2-1, with a weak D call TRBD2 (5 bases). The CDR3 length is 13 residues. The ends were cut back, 2 bases at V and 9 bases at J, with 11 bases in the middle. CDR3 in DNA: TGTGCCAGCAGTTTAATATTTGCGGGTGAGCAGTTCTTC. This encodes CASSLIFAGEQFF.

Details on this clone: Other DNA sequences in this sample translate to the same CDR3. V usage is TRBV6-2 or TRBV6-3 and J usage is TRBJ2-2; 7 nucleotides align to TRBD2. The CDR3 length is 15 residues. The germline V gene encodes CDR1 MNHEY and CDR2 SVGEGT. With V trimmed by 5 bases and J by 2 bases, 5 bases remained unmatched. CDR3 sequence (DNA): TGTGCCAGCAGTCCGACTAGCAGAAACACCGGGGAGCTGTTTTTT. This translates into CASSPTSRNTGELFF.

The CDR3 here is CASKTGMNTEAFF. As DNA, the CDR3 is TGTGCCAGTAAGACAGGGATGAACACTGAAGCTTTCTTT. The rearrangement uses TRBV19 and TRBJ1-1, with 7 bases fitting TRBD1. Germline assignment: CDR1 LNHDA and CDR2 SQIVND (reference sequence). V dropped 7 bases and J dropped 0; count of bases not matched to a gene: 2. The CDR3 contains 13 residues. Full variable domain (remainder filled in from reference TRBV19 and TRBJ1-1): DGGITQSPKYLFRKEGQNVTLSCEQNLNHDAMYWYRQDPGQGLRLIYYSQIVNDFQKGDIAEGYSVSREKKESFPLTVTSAQKNPTAFYLCASKTGMNTEAFFGQGTRLTVV.

CDR3 region: CASSPDGDNEQFF. For the CDR3, the DNA is TGTGCCAGCTCACCGGACGGCGACAATGAGCAGTTCTTC. V gene TRBV18 combines with J gene TRBJ2-1; D is ambiguous. Trimming stripped 3 bases from V and 5 bases from J, with 8 bases between. The CDR3 consists of 13 residues. CDR1 is KGHSH and CDR2 is LQKENI in the germline V gene. Supplemented by reference TRBV18 and TRBJ2-1, the full variable domain reads NAGVMQNPRHLVRRRGQEARLRCSPMKGHSHVYWYRQLPEEGLKFMVYLQKENIIDESGMPKERFSAEFPKEGPSILRIQQVVRGDSAAYFCASSPDGDNEQFFGPGTRLTVL.

V and J are TRBV9 and TRBJ1-6; D unresolved. Trimming pared 0 bases from V and 10 bases from J, leaving 8 bases between. The V gene's germline CDR1 is SGDLS and CDR2 YYNGEE. The CDR3 runs 13 residues. The CDR3 here is CASSVGVRSPLHF. The CDR3 DNA follows: TGTGCCAGCAGCGTAGGGGTTAGATCACCCCTCCACTTT.

This clone ranks as medium-sized. V is TRBV9 and J is TRBJ2-2; TRBD1 might be the D (6 bases). The CDR3 spans 15 residues. Germline V lookup: CDR1 SGDLS, CDR2 YYNGEE. Trimming pared 0 bases from V and 3 bases from J, leaving 9 bases between. The CDR3 loop is CASSVGTADTGELFF. CDR3 DNA sequence: TGTGCCAGCAGCGTAGGGACAGCGGACACCGGGGAGCTGTTTTTT.

The chain couples TRBV11-2 to TRBJ1-2; tentatively, D is TRBD1 (5 bases). CDR3 length equals 12 residues. The germline gives CDR1 SGHAT, CDR2 FQNNGV. V lost 5 bases and J 6 bases, leaving 10 bases between the germline ends. The CDR3 DNA reads TGTGCCAGCAGCCCGACAGCGAATGGCTACACCTTC. Translating it yields CASSPTANGYTF.

This clone has only a few counts. This chain connects TRBV7-2 to TRBJ2-3; D gene ambiguous. Germline V gives CDR1 SGHTA, CDR2 FQGNSA. V lost 1 base and J lost 4, with 9 bases in between. CDR3 length: 14 residues. The CDR3: CASSLVPDADTQYF. CDR3 bases: TGTGCCAGCAGCTTAGTCCCTGACGCAGATACGCAGTATTTT.

This sequence joins TRBV6-2 or TRBV6-3 and TRBJ2-3, with D perhaps matching TRBD2 (6 bases). The germline V gene encodes CDR1 MNHEY and CDR2 SVGEGT. This CDR3 is 13 amino acids long. Trimming removed 5 bases at V and 7 bases at J, with 13 bases between. The CDR3: CASSAYGGNTQYF. For the CDR3, the DNA is TGTGCCAGCAGTGCCTACGGGGGTAATACGCAGTATTTT.

The chain joins TRBV5-1 to TRBJ1-5; D is ambiguous. V lost 3 bases to trimming and J lost 0 bases, with 10 bases between them. In germline, CDR1 is SGHRS, CDR2 YFSETQ. There are 15 residues in the CDR3. The CDR3 reads CASSYDGNSNQPQHF. The CDR3 nucleotides are TGCGCCAGCAGCTACGACGGGAATAGCAATCAGCCCCAGCATTTT.

The chain recombines TRBV28 with TRBJ1-4, with 8 bases fitting TRBD1. J lost 0 bases, V lost 6 bases, and 9 bases had no gene match. This CDR3 comprises 17 residues. Germline V gene lookup returns CDR1 MDHEN and CDR2 SYDVKM. The CDR3 loop reads CASRPQGEGATNEKLFF. For the CDR3, the DNA is TGTGCCAGCAGACCACAGGGGGAAGGGGCAACTAATGAAAAACTGTTTTTT.

Only a few counts were recorded for this clone. The chain combines TRBV7-9 with TRBJ2-5; no reliable D call. With 5 bases removed from V and 13 bases from J, the gap between germline ends came to 17 bases. The CDR3 runs 12 residues. Germline V gene lookup returns CDR1 SEHNR and CDR2 FQNEAQ (reference sequence). In nucleotides, the CDR3 is TGTGCCAGCAGCCATCACTACGGAGATGTGTACTTC. Translated: CASSHHYGDVYF.

The rearrangement joins TRBV4-3 to TRBJ2-5; 11 positions agree with TRBD2. With 4 bases clipped from V and 0 bases from J, the junction kept 4 bases outside the gene matches. Germline V CDR1 and CDR2: LGHNA, YSLEER. The CDR3 consists of 16 residues. The CDR3: CASSLPSGGYQETQYF. CDR3 sequence (DNA): TGCGCCAGCAGCCTCCCTAGCGGGGGGTACCAAGAGACCCAGTACTTC.